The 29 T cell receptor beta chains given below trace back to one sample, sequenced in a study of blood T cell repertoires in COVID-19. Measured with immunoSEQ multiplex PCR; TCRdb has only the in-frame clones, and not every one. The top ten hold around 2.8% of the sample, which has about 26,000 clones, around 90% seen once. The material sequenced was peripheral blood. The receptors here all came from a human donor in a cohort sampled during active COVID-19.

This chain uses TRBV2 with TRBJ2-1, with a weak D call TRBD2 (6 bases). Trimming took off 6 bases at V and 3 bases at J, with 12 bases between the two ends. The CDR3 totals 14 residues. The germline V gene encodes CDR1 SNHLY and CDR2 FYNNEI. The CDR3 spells CASRGGPLYNEQFF. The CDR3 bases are TGTGCCAGCAGAGGAGGGCCCCTCTACAATGAGCAGTTCTTC.

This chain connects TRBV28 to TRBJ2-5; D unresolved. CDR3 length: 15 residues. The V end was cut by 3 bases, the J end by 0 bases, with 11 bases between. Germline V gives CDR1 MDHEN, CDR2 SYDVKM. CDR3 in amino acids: CASSFRQANQETQYF. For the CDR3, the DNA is TGTGCCAGCAGTTTCCGGCAGGCCAACCAAGAGACCCAGTACTTC.

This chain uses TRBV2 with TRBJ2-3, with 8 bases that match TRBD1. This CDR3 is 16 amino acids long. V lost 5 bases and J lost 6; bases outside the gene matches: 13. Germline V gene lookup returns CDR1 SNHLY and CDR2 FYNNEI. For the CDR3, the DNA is TGTGCCAGCAGTCCTGGGTTAGGACAGGGCATGGATACGCAGTATTTT. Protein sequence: CASSPGLGQGMDTQYF.

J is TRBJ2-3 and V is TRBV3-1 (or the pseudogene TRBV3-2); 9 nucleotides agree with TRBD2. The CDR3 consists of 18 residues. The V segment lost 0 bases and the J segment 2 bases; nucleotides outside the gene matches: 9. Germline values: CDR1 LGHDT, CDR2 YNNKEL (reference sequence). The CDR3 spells CASSQDRLAEDPTDTQYF. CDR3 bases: TGTGCCAGCAGCCAAGATCGACTAGCGGAGGACCCCACAGATACGCAGTATTTT.

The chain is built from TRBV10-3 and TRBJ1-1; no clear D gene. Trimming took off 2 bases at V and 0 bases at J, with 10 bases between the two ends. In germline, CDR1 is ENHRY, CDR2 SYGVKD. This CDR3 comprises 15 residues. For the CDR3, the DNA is TGTGCCATCAGTGAGGATAGTACGATGAACACTGAAGCTTTCTTT. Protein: CAISEDSTMNTEAFF.

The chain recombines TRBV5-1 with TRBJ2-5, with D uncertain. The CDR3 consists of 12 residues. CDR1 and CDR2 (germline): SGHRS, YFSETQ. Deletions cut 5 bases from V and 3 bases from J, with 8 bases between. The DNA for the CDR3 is TGCGCCAGCAGAATAAGCGAAGAGACCCAGTACTTC. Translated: CASRISEETQYF. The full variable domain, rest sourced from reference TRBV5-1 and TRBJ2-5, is KAGVTQTPRYLIKTRGQQVTLSCSPISGHRSVSWYQQTPGQGLQFLFEYFSETQRNKGNFPGRFSGRQFSNSRSEMNVSTLELGDSALYLCASRISEETQYFGPGTRLLVL.

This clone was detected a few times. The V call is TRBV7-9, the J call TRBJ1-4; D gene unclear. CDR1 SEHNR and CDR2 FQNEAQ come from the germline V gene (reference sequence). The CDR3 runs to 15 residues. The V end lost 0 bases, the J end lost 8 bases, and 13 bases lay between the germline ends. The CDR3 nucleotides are TGTGCCAGCAGCTTAGCGCAGCGGATGTTCGAAAAACTGTTTTTT. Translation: CASSLAQRMFEKLFF. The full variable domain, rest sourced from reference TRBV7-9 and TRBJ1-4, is DTGVSQNPRHKITKRGQNVTFRCDPISEHNRLYWYRQTLGQGPEFLTYFQNEAQLEKSRLLSDRFSAERPKGSFSTLEIQRTEQGDSAMYLCASSLAQRMFEKLFFGSGTQLSVL.

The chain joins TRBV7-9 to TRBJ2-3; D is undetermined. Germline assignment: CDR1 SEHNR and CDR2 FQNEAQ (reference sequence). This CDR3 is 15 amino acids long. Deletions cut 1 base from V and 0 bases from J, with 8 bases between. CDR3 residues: CASSLEPASTDTQYF. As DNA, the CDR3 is TGTGCCAGCAGCTTAGAGCCAGCGAGCACAGATACGCAGTATTTT.

The CDR3 nucleotides read TGTGCCAGCAGTGAGGGACAGGGGGCCGGTGAGCAGTTCTTC. Amino acid sequence: CASSEGQGAGEQFF. The V and J genes are TRBV6-6 and TRBJ2-1, with 12 bases matching TRBD1. CDR1 is MNHNY, CDR2 SVGAGI, per germline (reference sequence). This CDR3 contains 14 residues. V shed 5 bases and J 9 bases; nucleotides not matched to a gene: 5.

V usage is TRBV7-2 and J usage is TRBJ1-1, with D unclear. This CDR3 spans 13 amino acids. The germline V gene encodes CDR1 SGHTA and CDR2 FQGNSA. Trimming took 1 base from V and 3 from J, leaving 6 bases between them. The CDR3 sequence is CASSLVGDTEAFF. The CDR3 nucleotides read TGTGCCAGCAGCTTAGTGGGCGACACTGAAGCTTTCTTT.

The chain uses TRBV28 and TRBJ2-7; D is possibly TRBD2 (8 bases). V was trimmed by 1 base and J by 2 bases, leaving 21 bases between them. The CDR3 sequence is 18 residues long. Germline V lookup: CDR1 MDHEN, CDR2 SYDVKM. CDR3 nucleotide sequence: TGTGCCAGCAGTTTATATTCGGGGGGGACAGACAGGGCCTACGAGCAGTACTTC. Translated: CASSLYSGGTDRAYEQYF.

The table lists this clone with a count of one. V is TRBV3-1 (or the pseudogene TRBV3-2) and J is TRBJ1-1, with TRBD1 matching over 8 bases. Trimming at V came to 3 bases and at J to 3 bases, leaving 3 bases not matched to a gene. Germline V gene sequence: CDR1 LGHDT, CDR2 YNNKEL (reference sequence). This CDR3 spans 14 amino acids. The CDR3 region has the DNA TGTGCCAGCAGCCATACAGGGGGGGACACTGAAGCTTTCTTT. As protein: CASSHTGGDTEAFF.

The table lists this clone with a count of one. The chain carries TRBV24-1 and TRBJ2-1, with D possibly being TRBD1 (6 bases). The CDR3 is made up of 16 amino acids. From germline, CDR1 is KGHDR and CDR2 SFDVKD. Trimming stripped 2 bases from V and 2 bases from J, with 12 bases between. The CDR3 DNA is TGTGCCACCAGTGATTCCAGACAGGATACCTACAATGAGCAGTTCTTC. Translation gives CATSDSRQDTYNEQFF.

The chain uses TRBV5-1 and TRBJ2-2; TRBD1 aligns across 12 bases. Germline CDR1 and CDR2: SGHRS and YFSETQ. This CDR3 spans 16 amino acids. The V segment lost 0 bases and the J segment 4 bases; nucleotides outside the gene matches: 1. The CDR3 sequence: CASSLGDRGRTGELFF. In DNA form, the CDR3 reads TGCGCCAGCAGCTTGGGGGACAGGGGGCGCACCGGGGAGCTGTTTTTT.

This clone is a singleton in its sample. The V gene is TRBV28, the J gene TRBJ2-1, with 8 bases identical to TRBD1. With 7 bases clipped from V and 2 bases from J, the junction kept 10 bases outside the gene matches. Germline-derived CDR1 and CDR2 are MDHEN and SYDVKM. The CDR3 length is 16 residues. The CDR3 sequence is CASTGIGQGAYNEQFF. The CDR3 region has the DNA TGTGCCAGCACCGGTATAGGACAGGGAGCCTACAATGAGCAGTTCTTC.

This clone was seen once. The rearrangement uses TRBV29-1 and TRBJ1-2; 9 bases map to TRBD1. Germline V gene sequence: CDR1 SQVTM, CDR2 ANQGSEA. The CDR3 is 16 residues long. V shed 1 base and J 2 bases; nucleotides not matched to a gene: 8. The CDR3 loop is CSVEGDRVTSNYGYTF. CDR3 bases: TGCAGCGTTGAAGGGGACAGGGTTACGTCCAACTATGGCTACACCTTC.

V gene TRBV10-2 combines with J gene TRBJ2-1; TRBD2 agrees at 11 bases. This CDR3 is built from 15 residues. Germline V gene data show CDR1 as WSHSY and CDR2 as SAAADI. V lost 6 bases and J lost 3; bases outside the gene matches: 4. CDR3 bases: TGCGCCAGCAGCACAACTAGCGGGAGCTACAATGAGCAGTTCTTC. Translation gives CASSTTSGSYNEQFF.

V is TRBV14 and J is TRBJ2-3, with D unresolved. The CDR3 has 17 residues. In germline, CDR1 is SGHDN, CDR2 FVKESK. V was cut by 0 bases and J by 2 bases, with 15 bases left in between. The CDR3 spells CASSQEYETLITDTQYF. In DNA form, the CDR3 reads TGTGCCAGCAGCCAAGAATACGAGACACTTATCACAGATACGCAGTATTTT.

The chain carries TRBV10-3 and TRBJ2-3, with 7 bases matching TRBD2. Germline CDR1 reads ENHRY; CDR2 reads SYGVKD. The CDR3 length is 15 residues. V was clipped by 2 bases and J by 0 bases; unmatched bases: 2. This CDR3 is CAISESGDSTDTQYF. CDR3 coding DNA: TGTGCCATCAGTGAGAGCGGGGATAGCACAGATACGCAGTATTTT.

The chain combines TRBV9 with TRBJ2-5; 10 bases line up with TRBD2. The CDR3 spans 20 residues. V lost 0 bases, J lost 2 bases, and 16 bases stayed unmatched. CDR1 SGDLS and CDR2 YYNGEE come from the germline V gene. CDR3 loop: CASSVDGRGGLAGAQETQYF. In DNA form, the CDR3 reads TGTGCCAGCAGCGTAGACGGCAGGGGAGGGCTAGCGGGAGCACAAGAGACCCAGTACTTC.

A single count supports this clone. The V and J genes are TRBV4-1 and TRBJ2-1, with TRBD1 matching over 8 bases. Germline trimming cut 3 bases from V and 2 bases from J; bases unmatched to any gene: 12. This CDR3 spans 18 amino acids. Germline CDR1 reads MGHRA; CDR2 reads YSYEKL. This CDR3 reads CASSHPPGQGSPYNEQFF. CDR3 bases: TGCGCCAGCAGCCACCCCCCCGGACAGGGTAGCCCCTACAATGAGCAGTTCTTC.

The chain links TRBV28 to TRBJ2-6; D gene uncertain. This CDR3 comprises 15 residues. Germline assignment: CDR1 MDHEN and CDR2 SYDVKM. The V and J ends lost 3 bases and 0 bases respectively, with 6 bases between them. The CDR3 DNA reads TGTGCCAGCAGTTTCCCTTACTCTGGGGCCAACGTCCTGACTTTC. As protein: CASSFPYSGANVLTF.

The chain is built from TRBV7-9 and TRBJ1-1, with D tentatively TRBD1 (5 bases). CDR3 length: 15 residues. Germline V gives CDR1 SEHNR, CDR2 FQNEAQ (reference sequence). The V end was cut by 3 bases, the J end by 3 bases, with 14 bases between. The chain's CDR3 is CASSLGGTVDTEAFF. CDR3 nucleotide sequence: TGTGCCAGCAGCTTGGGGGGAACCGTGGACACTGAAGCTTTCTTT.

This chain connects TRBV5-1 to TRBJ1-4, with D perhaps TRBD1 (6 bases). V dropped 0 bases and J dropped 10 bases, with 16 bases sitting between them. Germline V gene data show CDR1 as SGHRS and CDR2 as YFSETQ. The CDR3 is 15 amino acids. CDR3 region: CASSLDGGAGGKLFF. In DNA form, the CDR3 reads TGCGCCAGCAGCTTGGATGGGGGCGCTGGGGGAAAACTGTTTTTT.

CDR3 DNA: TGCGCCAGCAGCGTGGTCGCGGGTTTGGAAGAGACCCAGTACTTC. It encodes CASSVVAGLEETQYF. This sequence joins TRBV5-1 and TRBJ2-5, with TRBD2 as a possible D gene (5 bases). Trimming took 4 bases from V and 3 from J, leaving 16 bases between them. The CDR3 runs 15 residues. Germline CDR1 and CDR2: SGHRS and YFSETQ.

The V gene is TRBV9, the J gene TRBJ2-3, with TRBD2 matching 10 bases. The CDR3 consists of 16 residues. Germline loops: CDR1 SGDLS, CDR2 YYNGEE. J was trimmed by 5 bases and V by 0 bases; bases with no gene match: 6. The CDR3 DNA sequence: TGTGCCAGCAGCGTAGGAGAGGGACTAGCGATAGATACGCAGTATTTT. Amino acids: CASSVGEGLAIDTQYF.

This chain's CDR3 is CASSVWDRGYEQYF. DNA for the CDR3: TGTGCCAGTAGTGTCTGGGACAGGGGGTACGAGCAGTACTTC. V is TRBV19 and J is TRBJ2-7; 11 bases match TRBD1. V shed 5 bases and J 4 bases; nucleotides not matched to a gene: 4. Germline CDR1 LNHDA, CDR2 SQIVND (reference sequence). The CDR3 has 14 amino acids.

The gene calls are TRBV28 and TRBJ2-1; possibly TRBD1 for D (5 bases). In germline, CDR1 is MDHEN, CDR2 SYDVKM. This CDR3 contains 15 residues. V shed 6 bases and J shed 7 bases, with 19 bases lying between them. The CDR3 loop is CASRRQDWGINEQFF. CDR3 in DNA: TGTGCCAGCAGGCGGCAGGATTGGGGCATAAATGAGCAGTTCTTC.

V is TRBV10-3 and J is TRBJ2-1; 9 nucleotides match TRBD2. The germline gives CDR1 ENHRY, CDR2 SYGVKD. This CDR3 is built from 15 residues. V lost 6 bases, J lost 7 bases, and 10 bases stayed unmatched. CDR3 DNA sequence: TGTGCCATCAGACAAGCGGGAGGCCATGGTAATGAGCAGTTCTTC. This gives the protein CAIRQAGGHGNEQFF.